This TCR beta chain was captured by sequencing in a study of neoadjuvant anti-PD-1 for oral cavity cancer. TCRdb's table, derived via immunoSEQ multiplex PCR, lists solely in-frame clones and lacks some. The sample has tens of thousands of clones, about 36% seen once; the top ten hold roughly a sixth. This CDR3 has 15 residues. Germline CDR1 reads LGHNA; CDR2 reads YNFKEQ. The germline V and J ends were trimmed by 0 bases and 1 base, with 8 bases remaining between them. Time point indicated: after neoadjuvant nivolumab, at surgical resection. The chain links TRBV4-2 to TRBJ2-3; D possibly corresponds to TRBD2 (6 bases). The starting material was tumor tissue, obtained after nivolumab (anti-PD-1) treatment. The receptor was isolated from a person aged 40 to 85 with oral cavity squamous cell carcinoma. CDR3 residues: CASSQEQRGTDTQYF. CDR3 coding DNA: TGTGCCAGCAGCCAAGAGCAGCGGGGCACAGATACGCAGTATTTT.